This T cell receptor (beta chain) was observed in a study of T cell responses to AZD1222 COVID-19 vaccine. Study-wide results and limits: Possibly, clonal diversity was underestimated; donors were largely white British and included more females.

Generated by immunoSEQ multiplex PCR, the TCRdb table keeps only in-frame clones and is missing some. The sample shows under 90,000 clones, 70% to 90% of them seen only once. Trimming took 4 bases from V and 5 from J; bases not matched to a gene: 9. CDR1 is MNHEY and CDR2 is SVGEGT in the germline V gene. CDR3 length equals 17 residues. As regards this clone: Its antigen is undetermined.

Both about-4-week and about-12-week second-dose recipients were combined. Sequenced here: peripheral blood, sampled 28 days after the second AZD1222 dose. The rearrangement links TRBV6-2 or TRBV6-3 to TRBJ2-5, with 14 bases that match TRBD2. The source of this sequence is an adult who received the AZD1222 COVID-19 vaccine. DNA for the CDR3: TGTGCCAGCAGTTCCTGGACTAGCGGGGGGATGCAGGAGACCCAGTACTTC. This sequence encodes CASSSWTSGGMQETQYF.